Listed below are T cell receptor beta chains from one sample, sequenced in a study of cytomegalovirus exposure and HLA in healthy donors. The table came from immunoSEQ multiplex PCR; TCRdb's copy has only in-frame clones and leaves some out. Of 200,000 or so clones in the sample, more than 80% are singletons; the top ten hold roughly 7.5%. The sequencing input was PBMCs. Every receptor here comes from a man between 18 and 35 years old in good health and CMV-seropositive. CDR3s include the opening cysteine and the closing phenylalanine or tryptophan.

CASSTTTFEAFF	TRBV18	TRBJ1-1
CASSAPLAGGSGELFF	TRBV5-4	TRBJ2-2
CASTVGQGVETQYF	TRBV25-1	TRBJ2-5
CASSRTGTGTMNTEAFF	TRBV19	TRBJ1-1
CSAGEQFF	TRBV29-1	TRBJ2-1
CASSLATTAGGIDTQYF	TRBV5-1	TRBJ2-3
CSVRPLSQGYEQYF	TRBV29-1	TRBJ2-7
CASSYSGTVEAFF	TRBV6-5	TRBJ1-1
CASSSYQDRYNEQFF	TRBV5-6	TRBJ2-1
CASKSGTGASTYNEQFF	TRBV2	TRBJ2-1
CASSLARYSNQPQHF	TRBV5-6	TRBJ1-5
CASSWAPRGEQYF	TRBV27	TRBJ2-7
CAITGDTEAFF	TRBV28	TRBJ1-1
CASSLSQGSDEQFF	TRBV5-1	TRBJ2-1
CASSLRPTGWQTYEQYF	TRBV27	TRBJ2-7
CASTPRGGYGYTF	TRBV2	TRBJ1-2
CASSPGTVENEQFF	TRBV6-5	TRBJ2-1
CASTRDRGGDTQYF	TRBV2	TRBJ2-3
CASSGRDRYYEQYF	TRBV6-1	TRBJ2-7
CASSARTSDTQYF	TRBV9	TRBJ2-3
CASSLARVMSHEQYF	TRBV5-6	TRBJ2-7
CASSGSGREQFF	TRBV9	TRBJ2-1
CASTWGDRAHEKLFF	TRBV5-1	TRBJ1-4
CASSPSGTNQPQHF	TRBV6-5	TRBJ1-5
CASSLTVGHPGNGYTF	TRBV5-1	TRBJ1-2
CASSFLAGDTGELFF	TRBV7-6	TRBJ2-2
CASSLSSVSLYNEQFF	TRBV11-1	TRBJ2-1
CASSLATSGVHEQFF	TRBV11-3	TRBJ2-1
CASREDTTNYGYTF	TRBV28	TRBJ1-2
CASSLTGFDGYTF	TRBV28	TRBJ1-2
CASSPRAGLQEQYF	TRBV2	TRBJ2-7
CASSLQTGGDEKLFF	TRBV5-5	TRBJ1-4
CASSDSRGTDLSYEQYF	TRBV6-4	TRBJ2-7
CASRHGQLVDQPQHF	TRBV28	TRBJ1-5
CASSAVGLAQTPYNEQFF	TRBV5-4	TRBJ2-1
CASSLGAGTGVYNEQFF	TRBV11-2	TRBJ2-1
CAWGTGASYEQYF	TRBV30	TRBJ2-7
CASSVLWDSDEQYF	TRBV7-2	TRBJ2-7
CASSGTGGAAWGYTF	TRBV27	TRBJ1-2
CASTLAGGAYEQYF	TRBV5-4	TRBJ2-7
CASSLGPSGYVTGELFF	TRBV5-1	TRBJ2-2
CAIHGERNQPQHF	TRBV10-3	TRBJ1-5
CASSSGDRTTDTQYF	TRBV27	TRBJ2-3
CASSLLAGGGEQYF	TRBV28	TRBJ2-7
CASTVDSEQYF	TRBV28	TRBJ2-7
CASGQTSNYGYTF	TRBV6-5	TRBJ1-2
CASSLGAGSLYEQYF	TRBV27	TRBJ2-7
CAISPGLAGVRDEQYF	TRBV10-3	TRBJ2-7
CATSRDQREQETQYF	TRBV15	TRBJ2-5
CASSAFSGGSYEQYF	TRBV6-1	TRBJ2-7
CASSGGRATEAFF	TRBV13	TRBJ1-1
CASSPGPYEQYF	TRBV9	TRBJ2-7
CATSREWGRDTEAFF	TRBV15	TRBJ1-1
CAWKRKNTEAFF	TRBV30	TRBJ1-1
CASSPWTASSYEQYF	TRBV7-9	TRBJ2-7
CASSFSRERGTDTQYF	TRBV5-1	TRBJ2-3
CASSSNVAGQGQF	TRBV6-1	TRBJ2-7
CASSEVGGGNYGYTF	TRBV6-1	TRBJ1-2
CASNPGQGPEAFF	TRBV28	TRBJ1-1
CASSYGSGGYTF	TRBV6-5	TRBJ1-2